This T cell receptor beta chain stems from a study of shared clonotypes between healthy human individuals. Sequencing used immunoSEQ multiplex PCR; TCRdb keeps in-frame clones, though not all of them. The sample lists about 730,000 clones; 72% were seen once. The clonotype comes from a woman aged 30 to 39 in good health. The material sequenced was memory CD4+ T cells sorted from blood. Described subset: CD45RA-negative fraction.

DNA of the CDR3: TGTGCCAGTAGTCCGAGGAGGTCTGACACCGGGGAGCTGTTTTTT. Protein: CASSPRRSDTGELFF. The V gene is TRBV19, the J gene TRBJ2-2; tentative D call: TRBD2 (5 bases). V was cut by 5 bases and J by 3 bases, with 13 bases left in between. CDR1 and CDR2 (germline): LNHDA, SQIVND (reference sequence). There are 15 residues in the CDR3.